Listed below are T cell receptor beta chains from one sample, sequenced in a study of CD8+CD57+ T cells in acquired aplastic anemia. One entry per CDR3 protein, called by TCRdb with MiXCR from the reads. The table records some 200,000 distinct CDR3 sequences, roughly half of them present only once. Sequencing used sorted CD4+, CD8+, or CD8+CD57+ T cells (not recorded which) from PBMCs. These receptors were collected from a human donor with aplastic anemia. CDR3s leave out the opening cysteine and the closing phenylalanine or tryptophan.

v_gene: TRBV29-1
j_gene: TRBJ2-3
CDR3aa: SVAGSGTSGRTDTQY

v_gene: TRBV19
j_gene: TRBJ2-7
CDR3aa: ASSTGQDPSYEQY

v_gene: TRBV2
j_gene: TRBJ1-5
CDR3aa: ASSLFGGSNQPQH

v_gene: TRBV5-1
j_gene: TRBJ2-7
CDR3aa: ASSLEASAGFDEQY

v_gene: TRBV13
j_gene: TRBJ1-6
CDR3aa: ASSLAWTGNSPLH

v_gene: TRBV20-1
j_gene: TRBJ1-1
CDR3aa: SAREQQGTEAF

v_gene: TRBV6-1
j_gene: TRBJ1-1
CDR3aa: ASSPDRGNTEAF

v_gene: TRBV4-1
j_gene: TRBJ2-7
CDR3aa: ASSQGQGGGYEQY

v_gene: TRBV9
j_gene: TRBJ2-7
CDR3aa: ASSPEGIGYEQY

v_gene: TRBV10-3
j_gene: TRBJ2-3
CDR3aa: AIRGQGEDTQY

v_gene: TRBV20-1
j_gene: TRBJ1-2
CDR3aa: SALGQLNYGYT

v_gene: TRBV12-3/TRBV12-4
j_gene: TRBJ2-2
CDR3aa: ASSRSLAANTGELF

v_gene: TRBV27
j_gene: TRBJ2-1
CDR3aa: ASSLGQGPKMQF

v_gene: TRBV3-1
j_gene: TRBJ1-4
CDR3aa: ASSQVTGDEKLF

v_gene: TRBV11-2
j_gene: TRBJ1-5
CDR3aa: ASSLAENQPQH

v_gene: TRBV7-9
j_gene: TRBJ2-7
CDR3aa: ARSRDAYEQY

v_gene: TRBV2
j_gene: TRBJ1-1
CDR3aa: ASNLQPNTEAF

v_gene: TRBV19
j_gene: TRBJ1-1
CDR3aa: ASSWQRDRGNTEAF

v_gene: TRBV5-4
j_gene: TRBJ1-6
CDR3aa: ASSLAAGGRNSPLH

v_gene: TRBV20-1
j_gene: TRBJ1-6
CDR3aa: SARETGSGNSPLH

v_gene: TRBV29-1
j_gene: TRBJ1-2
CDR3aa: SVEDLKGWEGGYT

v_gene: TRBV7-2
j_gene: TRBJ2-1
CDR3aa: ASSLGLAGAGHEQF

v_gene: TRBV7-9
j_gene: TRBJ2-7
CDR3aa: ASSFSQDSSYEQY

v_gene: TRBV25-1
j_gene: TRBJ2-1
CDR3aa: ASSGRGTGYNEQF

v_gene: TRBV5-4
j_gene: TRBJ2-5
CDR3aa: ASSSSAGAETQY

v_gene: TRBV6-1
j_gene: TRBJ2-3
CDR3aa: ASNLMISTDTQD

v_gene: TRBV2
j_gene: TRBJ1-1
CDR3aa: ASSYKPGQGIEAF

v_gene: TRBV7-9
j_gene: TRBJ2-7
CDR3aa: ASSLVTSEQY

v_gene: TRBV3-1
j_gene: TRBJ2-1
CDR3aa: ASSLAGGPNEQF

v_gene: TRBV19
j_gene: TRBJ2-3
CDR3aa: ASSIPWERQY

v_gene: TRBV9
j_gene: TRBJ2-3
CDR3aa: ASSFLDGGTQY

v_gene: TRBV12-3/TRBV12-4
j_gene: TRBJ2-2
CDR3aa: ASSIPLAAPGELF

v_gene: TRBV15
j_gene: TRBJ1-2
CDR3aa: ATSSEGDNYGYT

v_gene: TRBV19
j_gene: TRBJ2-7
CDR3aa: ASSIQGGRYSDEQY

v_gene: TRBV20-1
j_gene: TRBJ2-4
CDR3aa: SARGLAGGGAKNIQY

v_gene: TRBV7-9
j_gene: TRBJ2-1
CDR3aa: ASSLKSEQF

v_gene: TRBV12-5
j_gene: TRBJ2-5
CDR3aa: ASGREEAGQETQY

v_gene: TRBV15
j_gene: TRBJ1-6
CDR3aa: ATSRDSASDSPLH

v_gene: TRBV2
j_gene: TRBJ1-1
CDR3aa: ASTAGTGGTEAF

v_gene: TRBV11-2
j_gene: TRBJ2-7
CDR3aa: ASSLGRGAYEQY